What follows are 21 T cell receptor beta chains derived from one specimen sequenced in a study of blood T cell repertoires in COVID-19. The data were produced by immunoSEQ multiplex PCR, yet TCRdb's version contains in-frame clones alone and is incomplete. Among around 120,000 clones listed, 60% to 85% were seen once. Sample: peripheral blood. The source is a man in his sixties or seventies with acute or convalescent COVID-19.

J is TRBJ1-6 and V is TRBV7-8; TRBD1 matches 8 bases. This CDR3 comprises 15 residues. V was pared by 2 bases and J by 8 bases, with 5 bases of the junction left unmatched. Germline CDR1 is SGHVS and CDR2 is FQNEAQ. The DNA of the CDR3 is TGTGCCAGCAGCTTAAACAGGGGGACTCATTCACCCCTCCACTTT. Its translation: CASSLNRGTHSPLHF.

The chain recombines TRBV5-1 with TRBJ2-7; D gene unclear. CDR3 length: 18 amino acids. Trimming stripped 3 bases from V and 0 bases from J, with 22 bases between. Germline CDR1 reads SGHRS; CDR2 reads YFSETQ. The CDR3 is CASSYQFQTLESSYEQYF. In DNA, the CDR3 is TGCGCCAGCAGCTACCAGTTCCAGACACTCGAGAGCTCCTACGAGCAGTACTTC.

This chain joins TRBV4-3 and TRBJ1-2, with 7 positions matching TRBD1. The ends lost 2 bases at V and 4 bases at J; junction bases unmatched: 4. There are 14 residues in the CDR3. Per the germline V gene, CDR1 is LGHNA and CDR2 is YSLEER. CDR3 in DNA: TGCGCCAGCAGCCAAAGACAGGGACTCTATGGCTACACCTTC. This translates into CASSQRQGLYGYTF.

This clone has a handful of counts. The J gene is TRBJ1-4, the V gene TRBV27, with 10 bases aligning to TRBD1. This CDR3 contains 20 residues. Germline V lookup: CDR1 MNHEY, CDR2 SMNVEV (reference sequence). With V trimmed by 2 bases and J by 0 bases, 12 bases remained unmatched. CDR3 DNA sequence: TGTGCCAGCAGTTTAACGGGACAGGGGTGGAAGATTGCAACTAATGAAAAACTGTTTTTT. Protein product: CASSLTGQGWKIATNEKLFF.

The sample holds one count of this clone. The chain carries TRBV4-1 and TRBJ2-5; perhaps TRBD2 as D (6 bases). There are 16 residues in the CDR3. Trimming took off 1 base at V and 6 bases at J, with 18 bases between the two ends. Looked up from germline, CDR1 is MGHRA and CDR2 is YSYEKL. This CDR3 is CASSQVGDGGMKTQYF. CDR3 in DNA: TGCGCCAGCAGCCAAGTTGGGGATGGAGGGATGAAGACCCAGTACTTC.

This clone was counted between two and nine times. The chain joins TRBV5-1 to TRBJ1-1; TRBD1 aligns across 7 bases. This CDR3 has 13 amino acids. J lost 10 bases, V lost 4 bases, and 10 bases had no gene match. Germline V gene sequence: CDR1 SGHRS, CDR2 YFSETQ. Here the CDR3 DNA reads TGCGCCAGCAGCAATCAACAGGGGAAGGTAGCTTTCTTT. Translating it yields CASSNQQGKVAFF.

This clone was picked up one time. In DNA, the CDR3 is TGTGCCAGCAGTGAATCTCAAGGGTGGCGGGGTGAAGCTTTCTTT. It translates to CASSESQGWRGEAFF. The chain links TRBV6-1 to TRBJ1-1; no definite D call. Per germline, CDR1 MNHNS and CDR2 SASEGT. The length of the CDR3 is 15 residues. Trimming pared 2 bases from V and 7 bases from J, leaving 17 bases between.

This rearrangement joins TRBV2 to TRBJ2-6; the D gene is possibly TRBD1 (5 bases). CDR3 length equals 17 residues. CDR1 and CDR2 from the germline V gene are SNHLY and FYNNEI. The V and J ends lost 10 bases and 2 bases respectively, with 21 bases between them. CDR3 residues: CATSPPRVGTGANVLTF. CDR3 DNA: TGTGCCACCTCACCCCCCAGGGTAGGGACTGGGGCCAACGTCCTGACTTTC.

This chain joins TRBV4-2 and TRBJ1-6; TRBD1 aligns across 9 bases. V was pared by 3 bases and J by 8 bases, with 11 bases of the junction left unmatched. Germline assignment: CDR1 LGHNA and CDR2 YNFKEQ. This CDR3 is built from 17 residues. The CDR3 DNA reads TGTGCCAGCAGCCATCCGGGACAGGGCCTGAACGATTCACCCCTCCACTTT. It encodes CASSHPGQGLNDSPLHF.

The genes are TRBV7-9 and TRBJ1-2; D is undetermined. This CDR3 contains 13 residues. Trimming took off 5 bases at V and 4 bases at J, with 11 bases between the two ends. Germline CDR1 and CDR2: SEHNR and FQNEAQ (reference sequence). CDR3 sequence (DNA): TGTGCCAGCAGCCCGGGGTTCCTCTATGGCTACACCTTC. Amino acid sequence: CASSPGFLYGYTF.

The count of this clone is one. The chain couples TRBV5-1 to TRBJ2-7; D not resolved. Germline V gene sequence: CDR1 SGHRS, CDR2 YFSETQ. V was clipped by 0 bases and J by 0 bases, with 13 bases between them. The CDR3 covers 16 residues. CDR3 residues: CASSLVSRVASYEQYF. The CDR3, as DNA: TGCGCCAGCAGCTTGGTTTCCCGGGTGGCCTCCTACGAGCAGTACTTC.

The CDR3, as DNA: TGTGCCAGCAGTTACTCGGGGAGTCAGCCCCAGCATTTT. Residues: CASSYSGSQPQHF. V is TRBV6-5 and J is TRBJ1-5, with D uncertain. This CDR3 spans 13 amino acids. The ends were cut back, 0 bases at V and 6 bases at J, with 6 bases in the middle. Germline V lookup: CDR1 MNHEY, CDR2 SVGAGI.

This clone came up a few times. The chain has TRBV21-1 and TRBJ1-5; TRBD1, as called in the table, went unchecked against the DNA. TRBV21-1 is tagged as a pseudogene. CDR3 length equals 18 residues. The CDR3 protein is CASSSRDRDPRSNQPQHF. CDR3 in DNA: TGTGCCAGCAGCAGCCGGGACAGGGATCCCCGTAGCAATCAGCCCCAGCATTTT.

The genes are TRBV7-9 and TRBJ1-2; tentative D call: TRBD1 (6 bases). Trimming removed 5 bases at V and 6 bases at J, with 13 bases between. This CDR3 has 13 amino acids. In germline, CDR1 is SEHNR, CDR2 FQNEAQ (reference sequence). CDR3: CASSIKGGNGYTF. The CDR3 DNA reads TGTGCCAGCAGCATCAAAGGGGGAAATGGCTACACCTTC. Supplemented by reference TRBV7-9 and TRBJ1-2, the full variable domain reads DTGVSQNPRHKITKRGQNVTFRCDPISEHNRLYWYRQTLGQGPEFLTYFQNEAQLEKSRLLSDRFSAERPKGSFSTLEIQRTEQGDSAMYLCASSIKGGNGYTFGSGTRLTVV.

The CDR3 DNA is TGTGCCAGCAGCTTAGACGCGAGGAGCAATCAGCCCCAGCATTTT. It translates to CASSLDARSNQPQHF. This chain links TRBV7-8 with TRBJ1-5; D gene uncertain. The ends were cut back, 1 base at V and 1 base at J, with 8 bases in the middle. The V gene's germline CDR1 is SGHVS and CDR2 FQNEAQ. This CDR3 has 15 amino acids.

This chain joins TRBV6-5 and TRBJ1-1; 7 bases line up with TRBD1. V gave up 0 bases and J gave up 0 bases; unmatched junction bases: 4. CDR3 length: 16 amino acids. CDR1 is MNHEY, CDR2 SVGAGI, per germline. Here the CDR3 reads CASSYSWTGLNTEAFF. The DNA for the CDR3 is TGTGCCAGCAGTTACTCTTGGACAGGTTTGAACACTGAAGCTTTCTTT.

This clone is a singleton in its sample. The CDR3 loop reads CATSDSRGPGNTIYF. The CDR3 nucleotides are TGTGCCACCAGTGATTCCAGGGGCCCCGGAAACACCATATATTTT. V and J are TRBV24-1 and TRBJ1-3; D possibly corresponds to TRBD1 (6 bases). CDR1 and CDR2 from the germline V gene are KGHDR and SFDVKD. Between the trimmed V and J ends, which lost 2 bases and 4 bases, there was a span of 11 bases. The CDR3 runs to 15 residues.

The V and J genes are TRBV18 and TRBJ2-2; 8 bases are a match to TRBD1. Germline CDR1 and CDR2: KGHSH and LQKENI. The CDR3 is made up of 15 amino acids. The V and J ends lost 2 bases and 1 base, in that order; junction bases with no gene match: 0. CDR3 sequence: CASSPGQGNTGELFF. For the CDR3, the DNA is TGTGCCAGCTCACCAGGACAGGGGAACACCGGGGAGCTGTTTTTT.

This chain links TRBV19 with TRBJ2-6; a weak D match, TRBD1 (5 bases). The CDR3 has 15 amino acids. Germline values: CDR1 LNHDA, CDR2 SQIVND (reference sequence). Trimming removed 4 bases at V and 2 bases at J, with 9 bases between. This CDR3 is CASSSRGPGANVLTF. CDR3 DNA sequence: TGTGCCAGTAGTAGTAGGGGCCCTGGGGCCAACGTCCTGACTTTC.

J is TRBJ1-2 and V is TRBV30; D possibly corresponds to TRBD1 (5 bases). The germline gives CDR1 GTSNPN, CDR2 SVGIG (reference sequence). V lost 7 bases, J lost 6 bases, and 18 bases lay in between. The CDR3 is 13 amino acids. In DNA form, the CDR3 reads TGTGCCTCCCCTATGGCAGGGAGGGATGGCTACACCTTC. The encoded protein is CASPMAGRDGYTF.

This sequence joins TRBV6-5 and TRBJ2-7; possible D gene TRBD1, 6 bases. The CDR3 totals 15 residues. V was cut by 2 bases and J by 3 bases, with 14 bases left in between. CDR1 is MNHEY and CDR2 is SVGAGI in the germline V gene. The CDR3 DNA reads TGTGCCAGCAGTTACCGCCAAGTAGGGGGCTACGAGCAGTACTTC. This encodes CASSYRQVGGYEQYF.